The 10 T cell receptor beta chains in this list originate from one sample, sequenced in a study of shared clonotypes between healthy human individuals. Assay: immunoSEQ multiplex PCR; the TCRdb copy retains only in-frame clones and omits some. The sample carries around 2.5 million clones, roughly 93% recorded once. Sequenced sample: naive CD4+ T cells from PBMCs. Subset reported: CD45RA+ positively selected. The receptors derive from a man between 18 and 35 years old in good health. Some clones in this sample may be carry-over from other donors' samples.

The chain carries TRBV7-3 and TRBJ1-1, with D unresolved. The germline CDR1 and CDR2 sequences are SGHTA and FQGTGA. V was trimmed by 4 bases and J by 3 bases, leaving 9 bases between them. The CDR3 length is 13 residues. The CDR3 nucleotides read TGTGCCAGCAGCTCTGCGGGGTACACTGAAGCTTTCTTT. As protein: CASSSAGYTEAFF.

For this clone: The sample carries other DNA sequences with the same CDR3. The chain has TRBV9 and TRBJ2-2; D might be TRBD2 (5 bases). V dropped 0 bases and J dropped 5 bases, with 8 bases sitting between them. Looked up from germline, CDR1 is SGDLS and CDR2 is YYNGEE. The CDR3 covers 14 residues. CDR3 region: CASSVVSGTGELFF. Written as DNA, the CDR3 is TGTGCCAGCAGCGTAGTTTCGGGAACCGGGGAGCTGTTTTTT.

Turning to this clone: Other nucleotide sequences in the sample specify the same CDR3. This chain links TRBV7-3 with TRBJ2-3; 12 bases agree with TRBD2. The ends lost 5 bases at V and 3 bases at J; junction bases unmatched: 6. The CDR3 covers 16 residues. Germline V lookup: CDR1 SGHTA, CDR2 FQGTGA. Written as DNA, the CDR3 is TGTGCCAGCAGCCTCCGACTAGCGGGAGCGACAGATACGCAGTATTTT. It is translated as CASSLRLAGATDTQYF.

This rearrangement joins TRBV4-3 to TRBJ2-1; D assignment may be TRBD1 or TRBD2 (5 bases each). The CDR3 length is 17 residues. The V gene lost 1 base and the J gene lost 0 bases, with 13 bases spanning the gap. CDR1 LGHNA and CDR2 YSLEER come from the germline V gene. CDR3: CASSQVPAGSSYNEQFF. CDR3 DNA: TGCGCCAGCAGCCAAGTCCCTGCAGGGAGCTCCTACAATGAGCAGTTCTTC.

The genes are TRBV5-4 and TRBJ2-3, with D perhaps TRBD1 (5 bases). V lost 1 base and J lost 3, with 9 bases in between. The CDR3 is made up of 14 amino acids. Germline values: CDR1 SGHNT, CDR2 YYREEE (reference sequence). In DNA form, the CDR3 reads TGTGCCAGCAGCTTGCCAGGGTGGACAGATACGCAGTATTTT. Protein product: CASSLPGWTDTQYF.

On this clone: This sample includes further DNA sequences coding for the same CDR3. The chain has TRBV11-2 and TRBJ1-3; D gene uncertain. The CDR3 contains 13 residues. V was pared by 4 bases and J by 1 base, with 5 bases between. Looked up from germline, CDR1 is SGHAT and CDR2 is FQNNGV. DNA for the CDR3: TGTGCCAGCAGCTCGTCTTCTGGAAACACCATATATTTT. Translated: CASSSSSGNTIYF.

In this sample, this clone turned up once. The CDR3 reads CASSYAIGQVQETQYF. The CDR3 DNA is TGTGCCAGCAGTTACGCCATTGGACAGGTCCAAGAGACCCAGTACTTC. The genes are TRBV6-6 and TRBJ2-5; TRBD1 aligns across 7 bases. With V trimmed by 2 bases and J by 1 base, 7 bases remained unmatched. CDR1 and CDR2 (germline): MNHNY, SVGAGI (reference sequence). There are 16 residues in the CDR3.

The chain combines TRBV5-1 with TRBJ2-2; 9 bases are shared with TRBD1. The V and J ends lost 4 bases and 4 bases, in that order; junction bases with no gene match: 8. CDR1 and CDR2 from the germline V gene are SGHRS and YFSETQ. This CDR3 region has 16 residues. This chain's CDR3 is CASSGSSGQGTGELFF. Here the CDR3 DNA reads TGCGCCAGCAGCGGTAGTTCGGGACAGGGCACCGGGGAGCTGTTTTTT.

The gene calls are TRBV6-1 and TRBJ2-5, with D possibly called TRBD1 or TRBD2 (6 bases each). The CDR3 totals 14 residues. CDR1 and CDR2 (germline): MNHNS, SASEGT. Trimming left V 3 bases short and J 3 bases short, with 11 bases between. CDR3 bases: TGTGCCAGCAGTGAGGAGGGGGTTGAAGAGACCCAGTACTTC. This sequence encodes CASSEEGVEETQYF.

The J gene is TRBJ2-1, the V gene TRBV28; 8 nucleotides line up with TRBD2. V lost 6 bases to trimming and J lost 8 bases; unmatched junction nucleotides: 12. CDR1 MDHEN and CDR2 SYDVKM come from the germline V gene. The CDR3 runs to 15 residues. The chain's CDR3 is CASRGPGLVAHEQFF. The DNA for the CDR3 is TGTGCCAGCAGGGGACCGGGACTAGTTGCCCATGAGCAGTTCTTC.